This T cell receptor beta chain was recorded in a study of tumor and adjacent non-tumor tissue in lung cancer. The library came from three nested PCR rounds adapted from ARM-PCR protocols. TCRdb processed the multiplex PCR reads anew with MiXCR; each CDR3 protein has one entry. The table has about 82,000 distinct CDR3 sequences, roughly 80% seen once. The template was RNA from unsorted bulk tissue. The CDR3 runs 14 residues. Germline CDR1 and CDR2: DFQATT and SNEGSKA (reference sequence). Regarding this clonotype: The junction and the germline gene differ at one end; a read error may be behind it.

What was sequenced was lung tumor tissue. J is TRBJ2-6 and V is TRBV20-1; D may match TRBD1 or TRBD2 (5 bases each). The clonotype comes from a woman in her fifties or sixties with non-small cell lung cancer. Here the CDR3 reads CSPSTRDGANVLTF. The CDR3 DNA follows: TGCAGTCCTAGTACCCGGGATGGGGCCAACGTCCTGACATTC.